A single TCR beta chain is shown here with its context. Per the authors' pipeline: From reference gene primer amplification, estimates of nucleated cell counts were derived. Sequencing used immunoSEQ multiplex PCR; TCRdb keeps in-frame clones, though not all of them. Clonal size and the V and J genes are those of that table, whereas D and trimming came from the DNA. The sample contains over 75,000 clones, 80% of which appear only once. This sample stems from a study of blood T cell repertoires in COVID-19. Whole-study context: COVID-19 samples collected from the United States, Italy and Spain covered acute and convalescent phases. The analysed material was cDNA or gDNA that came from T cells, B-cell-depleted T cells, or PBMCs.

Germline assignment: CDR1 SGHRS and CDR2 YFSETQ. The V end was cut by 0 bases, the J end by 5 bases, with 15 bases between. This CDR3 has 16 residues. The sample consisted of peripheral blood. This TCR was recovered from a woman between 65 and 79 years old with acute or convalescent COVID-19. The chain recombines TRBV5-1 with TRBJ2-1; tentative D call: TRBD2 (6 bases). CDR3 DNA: TGCGCCAGCAGCTTGGGTTGGAGAACGGGAGACAATGAGCAGTTCTTC. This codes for CASSLGWRTGDNEQFF.